This is a list of T cell receptor beta chains from one sample in a study of control samples from healthy donors and cancer patients. Repertoires were generated with immunoSEQ multiplex PCR, while TCRdb's copy carries only in-frame clones and drops some. The sample carries some 71,000 clones, around 90% recorded once. The sequencing input was PBMCs. Receptor source: a man between 60 and 70 years old with colorectal cancer. CDR3s include the opening cysteine and the closing phenylalanine or tryptophan.

TRBV9	TRBJ2-5	CASSVGLAGAQETQYF
TRBV15	TRBJ1-6	CATSRMPTQHSPLHF
TRBV7-6	TRBJ2-7	CASSLYGSEYEQYF
TRBV20-1	TRBJ1-2	CLGQDNYGYTF
TRBV5-5	TRBJ2-4	CASSLGGLAENIQYF
TRBV10-3	TRBJ2-7	CAISESGGGGYSYEQYF
TRBV18	TRBJ2-1	CASSRSQGRNEQFF
TRBV14	TRBJ1-1	CASSLRGGTEAFF
TRBV19	TRBJ1-6	CASSITGSDSPLHF
TRBV18	TRBJ2-3	CASSLGEGPETQYF
TRBV10-3	TRBJ2-7	CAIRGTSGAYEQYF
TRBV20-1	TRBJ1-2	CSAFIYGYTF
TRBV5-1	TRBJ1-1	CASSLEGTEAFF
TRBV5-6	TRBJ2-5	CASSGTTGGWRETQYF
TRBV28	TRBJ2-7	CASSLILVGSSYEQYF
TRBV6-5	TRBJ2-6	CASSYRGANVLTF
TRBV7-2	TRBJ1-2	CASSHRDLMRDGYTF
TRBV4-1	TRBJ1-4	CASSLRAPPDATNEKLFF
TRBV5-4	TRBJ1-1	CASSPTGRPNTEAFF
TRBV5-1	TRBJ2-2	CASSYPQGNGGELFF
TRBV5-1	TRBJ2-7	CASSRGTGSYEQYF
TRBV6-5	TRBJ2-2	CASRTVEAGELFF
TRBV4-1	TRBJ2-5	CASSQDGRGGTQYF
TRBV12-5	TRBJ1-5	CASGSGYSNQPQHF
TRBV7-6	TRBJ2-7	CASSLGVGTGGYEQYF
TRBV19	TRBJ1-2	CASSILGGEINGYTF
TRBV7-2	TRBJ1-1	CASSLVFGEAFF
TRBV15	TRBJ2-7	CATSRGGGGTYEQYF
TRBV6-5	TRBJ2-5	CASSRTGKETQYF
TRBV30	TRBJ1-6	CAWRKTAGANSPLHF
TRBV6-2/TRBV6-3	TRBJ2-5	CASSYSNGGASTQYF
TRBV6-5	TRBJ2-7	CATRLGSMGSYEQYF
TRBV7-2	TRBJ2-1	CASSRQGTIGNEQFF
TRBV3-1/TRBV3-2	TRBJ2-4	CASSQGTSGGAGNIQYF
TRBV28	TRBJ1-5	CASRYTGVVSNQPQHF
TRBV2	TRBJ1-6	CASSPSSPLHF
TRBV19	TRBJ2-7	CASSIFGTAVYEQYF
TRBV7-3	TRBJ1-1	CASSEAPNTEAFF
TRBV19	TRBJ2-7	CASSIDEGTYEQYF
TRBV7-3	TRBJ1-1	CASSHGISNTEAFF
TRBV24-1	TRBJ2-5	CATSDFDKGSYQETQYF
TRBV4-3	TRBJ2-1	CASSHGLYNEQFF
TRBV7-9	TRBJ1-2	CASSPSRVGGYTF
TRBV4-2	TRBJ2-6	CASSQEPVGRGLGGANVLTF
TRBV25-1	TRBJ1-6	CASSDGQRYNSPLHF
TRBV10-3	TRBJ1-5	CATEKGQGASTAQHF
TRBV29-1	TRBJ2-7	CSVVRDSYEQYF
TRBV15	TRBJ2-3	CATSNLRGTDTQYF
TRBV11-3	TRBJ1-1	CASSLGMRGRGTEAFF
TRBV28	TRBJ2-7	CASSLWGRADEQYF
TRBV5-1	TRBJ2-1	CASSLIGQGGDEQFF
TRBV7-2	TRBJ1-5	CASSLESVQPQHF
TRBV18	TRBJ1-1	CASSPLENTEAFF